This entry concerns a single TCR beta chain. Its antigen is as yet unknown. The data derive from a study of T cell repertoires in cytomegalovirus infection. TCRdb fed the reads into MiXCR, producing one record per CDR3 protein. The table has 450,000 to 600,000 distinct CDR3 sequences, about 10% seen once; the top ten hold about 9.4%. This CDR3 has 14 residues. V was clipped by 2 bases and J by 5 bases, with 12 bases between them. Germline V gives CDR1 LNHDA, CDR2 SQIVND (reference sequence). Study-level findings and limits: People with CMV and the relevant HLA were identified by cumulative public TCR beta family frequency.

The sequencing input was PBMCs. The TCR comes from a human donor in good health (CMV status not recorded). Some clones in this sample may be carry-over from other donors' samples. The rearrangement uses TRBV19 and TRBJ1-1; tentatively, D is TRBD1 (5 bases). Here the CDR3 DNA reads TGTGCCAGTAGTATAACCGGGGGGGGGACTGAAGCTTTCTTT. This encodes CASSITGGGTEAFF.